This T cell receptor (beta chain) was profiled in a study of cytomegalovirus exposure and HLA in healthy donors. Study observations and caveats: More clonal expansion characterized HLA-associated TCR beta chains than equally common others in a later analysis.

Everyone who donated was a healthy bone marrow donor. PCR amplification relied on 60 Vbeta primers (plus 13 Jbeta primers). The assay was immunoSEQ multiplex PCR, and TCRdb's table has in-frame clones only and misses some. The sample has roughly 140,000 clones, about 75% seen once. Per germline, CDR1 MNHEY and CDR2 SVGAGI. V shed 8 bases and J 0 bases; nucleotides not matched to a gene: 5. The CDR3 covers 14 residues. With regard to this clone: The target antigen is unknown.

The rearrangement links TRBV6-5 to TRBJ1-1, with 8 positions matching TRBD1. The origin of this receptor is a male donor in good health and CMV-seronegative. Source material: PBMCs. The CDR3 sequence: CASGLQGVNTEAFF. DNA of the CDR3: TGTGCCAGCGGATTACAGGGGGTGAACACTGAAGCTTTCTTT.